This entry concerns a single T cell receptor beta chain. The data originate from a study of shared clonotypes between healthy human individuals. Original processing notes: Because ImmunoSEQ provided only junction sequences with no quality scores, the filtering differed. Only in-frame clones appear in the TCRdb table, and some are missing; sequencing was by immunoSEQ multiplex PCR. That table is the source of V, J and clone size, and D and trimming were worked out from the DNA. The data contain 2 million to 2.5 million clones, approximately 95% of them singletons. With 2 bases clipped from V and 4 bases from J, the junction kept 10 bases outside the gene matches. CDR1 and CDR2 from the germline V gene are MDHEN and SYDVKM. The CDR3 contains 18 residues.

The specimen sequenced was naive CD4+ T cells from PBMCs. The subset: CD45RA+ positively selected. The chain combines TRBV28 with TRBJ2-7, with 14 nucleotides matching TRBD2. The sequence was obtained from a man younger than 30 in good health. Some clones in this sample may be carry-over from other donors' samples. The CDR3 DNA sequence: TGTGCCAGCAGTTTAAACTTATGGACTAGCGGGAGGAATTACGAGCAGTACTTC. Translating it yields CASSLNLWTSGRNYEQYF.